The following is a T cell receptor beta chain sequence with its context. Its antigen is as yet unknown. This sample is drawn from a study of lymphopenia after photon versus proton radiotherapy. Points from the study as a whole: In patients who died, overall survival fell as post-nadir TCR diversity dropped more. Better survival with proton therapy was suggested as possible, not demonstrated. Proton therapy kept repertoires fairly stable, unlike photons, which gained effector/memory cells.

CDR1 is SGHRS, CDR2 YFSETQ, per germline. CDR3 length equals 16 residues. With 2 bases removed from V and 3 bases from J, the gap between germline ends came to 15 bases. Profiled with immunoSEQ multiplex PCR; TCRdb holds only in-frame clones, not every one. The table lists about 22,000 clones, 80% to 95% of them singletons. The source is a woman in her seventies with pancreatic cancer. Some clones in this sample may be carry-over from other donors' samples. The V and J genes are TRBV5-1 and TRBJ1-3; D uncertain. Sequences were derived from peripheral blood, sampled from a patient treated with proton-based radiotherapy. Here the CDR3 reads CASSFATVDLGNTIYF. The CDR3 DNA is TGCGCCAGCAGCTTTGCGACCGTGGATCTTGGAAACACCATATATTTT.